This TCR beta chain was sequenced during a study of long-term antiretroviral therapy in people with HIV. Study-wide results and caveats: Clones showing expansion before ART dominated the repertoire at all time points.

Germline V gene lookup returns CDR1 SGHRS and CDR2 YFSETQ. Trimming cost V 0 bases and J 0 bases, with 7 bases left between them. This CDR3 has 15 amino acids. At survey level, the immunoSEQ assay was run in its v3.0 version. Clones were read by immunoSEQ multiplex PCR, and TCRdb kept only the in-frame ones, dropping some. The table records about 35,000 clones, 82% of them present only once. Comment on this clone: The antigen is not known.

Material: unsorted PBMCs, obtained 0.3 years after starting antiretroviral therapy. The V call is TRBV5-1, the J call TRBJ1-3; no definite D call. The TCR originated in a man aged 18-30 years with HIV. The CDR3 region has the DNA TGCGCCAGCAGCTTGGACGGTTTCTCTGGAAACACCATATATTTT. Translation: CASSLDGFSGNTIYF.